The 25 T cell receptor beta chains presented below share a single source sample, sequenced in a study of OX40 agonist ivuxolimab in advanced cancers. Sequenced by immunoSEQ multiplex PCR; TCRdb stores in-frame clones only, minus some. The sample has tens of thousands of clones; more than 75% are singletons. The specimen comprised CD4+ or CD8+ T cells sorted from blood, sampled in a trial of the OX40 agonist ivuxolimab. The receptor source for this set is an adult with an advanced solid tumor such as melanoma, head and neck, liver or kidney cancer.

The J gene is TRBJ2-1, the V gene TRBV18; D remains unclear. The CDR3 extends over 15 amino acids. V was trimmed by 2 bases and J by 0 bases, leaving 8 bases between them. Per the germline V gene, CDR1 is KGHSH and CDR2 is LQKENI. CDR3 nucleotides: TGTGCCAGCTCACCATCTAAGGGCTCCTACAATGAGCAGTTCTTC. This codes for CASSPSKGSYNEQFF.

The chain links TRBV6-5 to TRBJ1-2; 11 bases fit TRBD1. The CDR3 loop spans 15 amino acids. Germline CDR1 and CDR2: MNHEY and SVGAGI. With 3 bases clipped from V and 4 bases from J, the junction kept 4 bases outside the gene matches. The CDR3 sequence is CASSYGTGGRYGYTF. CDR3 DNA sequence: TGTGCCAGCAGTTATGGGACAGGGGGTCGCTATGGCTACACCTTC.

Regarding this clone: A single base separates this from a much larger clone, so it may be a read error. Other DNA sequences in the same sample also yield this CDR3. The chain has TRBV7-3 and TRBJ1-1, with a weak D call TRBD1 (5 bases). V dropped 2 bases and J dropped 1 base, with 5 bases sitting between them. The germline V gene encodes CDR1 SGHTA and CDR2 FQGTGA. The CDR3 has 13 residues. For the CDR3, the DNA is TGTGCCAGCAGCTTAGGACAGAACACTGAAGCTTTCTTT. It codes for CASSLGQNTEAFF.

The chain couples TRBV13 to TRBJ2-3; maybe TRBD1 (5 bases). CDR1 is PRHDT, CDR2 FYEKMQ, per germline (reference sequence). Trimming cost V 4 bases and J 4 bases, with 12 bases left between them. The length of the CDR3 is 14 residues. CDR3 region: CASSSLGRADTQYF. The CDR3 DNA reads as TGTGCCAGCAGCTCTCTCGGCAGGGCAGATACGCAGTATTTT.

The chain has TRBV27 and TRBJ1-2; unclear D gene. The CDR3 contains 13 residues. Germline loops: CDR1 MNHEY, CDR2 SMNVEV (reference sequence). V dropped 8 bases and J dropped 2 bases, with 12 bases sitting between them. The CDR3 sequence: CASGRAMNYGYTF. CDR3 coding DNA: TGTGCCAGCGGACGGGCAATGAACTATGGCTACACCTTC.

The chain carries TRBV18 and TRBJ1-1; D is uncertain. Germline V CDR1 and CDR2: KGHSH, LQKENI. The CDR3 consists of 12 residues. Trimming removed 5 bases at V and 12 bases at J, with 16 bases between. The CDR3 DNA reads TGTGCCAGCTCAGGGGAGGGCGTGATGACTTTCTTT. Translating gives CASSGEGVMTFF.

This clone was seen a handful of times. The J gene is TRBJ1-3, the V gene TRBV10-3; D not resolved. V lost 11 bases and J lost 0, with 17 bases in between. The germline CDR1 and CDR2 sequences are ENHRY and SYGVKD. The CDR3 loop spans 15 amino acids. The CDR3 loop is CAAAGFVSSGNTIYF. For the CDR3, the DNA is TGTGCCGCAGCGGGCTTCGTTAGCTCTGGAAACACCATATATTTT.

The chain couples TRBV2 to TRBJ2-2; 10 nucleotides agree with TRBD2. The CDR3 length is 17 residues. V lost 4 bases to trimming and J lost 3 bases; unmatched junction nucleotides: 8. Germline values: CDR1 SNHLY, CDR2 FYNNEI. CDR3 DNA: TGTGCCAGCAGTGTGGGGGCTAGCGGGGGCTACACCGGGGAGCTGTTTTTT. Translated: CASSVGASGGYTGELFF.

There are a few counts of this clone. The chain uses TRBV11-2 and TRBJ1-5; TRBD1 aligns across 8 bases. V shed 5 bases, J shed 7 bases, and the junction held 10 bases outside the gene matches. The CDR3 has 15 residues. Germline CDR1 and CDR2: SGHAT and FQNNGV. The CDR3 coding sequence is TGTGCCAGCAGCCACGGACAGGGCCTGGGACAGCCCCAGCATTTT. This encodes CASSHGQGLGQPQHF.

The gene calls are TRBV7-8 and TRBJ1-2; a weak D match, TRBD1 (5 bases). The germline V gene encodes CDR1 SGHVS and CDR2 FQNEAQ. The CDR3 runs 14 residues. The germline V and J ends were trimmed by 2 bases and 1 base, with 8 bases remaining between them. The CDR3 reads CASSLQTVNYGYTF. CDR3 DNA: TGTGCCAGCAGCTTACAGACAGTTAACTATGGCTACACCTTC.

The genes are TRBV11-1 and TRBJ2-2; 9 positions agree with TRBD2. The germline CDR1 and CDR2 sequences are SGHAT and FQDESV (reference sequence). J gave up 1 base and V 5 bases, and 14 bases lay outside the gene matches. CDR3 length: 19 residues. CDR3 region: CASSLSGLAGFMNTGELFF. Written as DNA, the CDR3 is TGTGCCAGCAGCCTTAGTGGGCTAGCGGGGTTTATGAACACCGGGGAGCTGTTTTTT.

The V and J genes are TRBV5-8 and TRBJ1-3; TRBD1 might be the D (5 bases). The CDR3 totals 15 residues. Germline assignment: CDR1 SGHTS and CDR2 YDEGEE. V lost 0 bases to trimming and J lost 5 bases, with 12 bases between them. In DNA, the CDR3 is TGTGCCAGCAGCTTGGTAGGGGAAAGGAGAAACACCATATATTTT. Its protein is CASSLVGERRNTIYF.

This CDR3 reads CASSLATGANNEQFF. The CDR3 DNA reads TGTGCCAGCAGCTTAGCGACAGGGGCGAACAATGAGCAGTTCTTC. The chain employs TRBV11-2 and TRBJ2-1, with 8 bases aligning to TRBD1. The length of the CDR3 is 15 residues. Germline CDR1 SGHAT, CDR2 FQNNGV. Germline trimming cut 1 base from V and 5 bases from J; bases unmatched to any gene: 4.

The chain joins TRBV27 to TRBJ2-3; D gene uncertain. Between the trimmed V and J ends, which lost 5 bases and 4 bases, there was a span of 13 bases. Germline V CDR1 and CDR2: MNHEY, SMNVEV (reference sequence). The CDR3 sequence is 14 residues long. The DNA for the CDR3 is TGTGCCAGCAGTCGCAAAGGTGTCGCAGATACGCAGTATTTT. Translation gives CASSRKGVADTQYF.

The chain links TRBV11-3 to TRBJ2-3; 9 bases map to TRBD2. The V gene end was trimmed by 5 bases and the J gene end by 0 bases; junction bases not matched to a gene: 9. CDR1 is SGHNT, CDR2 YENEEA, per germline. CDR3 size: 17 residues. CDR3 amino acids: CASSLGSGGSSTDTQYF. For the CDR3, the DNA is TGTGCCAGCAGCCTTGGCAGCGGGGGGTCTAGCACAGATACGCAGTATTTT.

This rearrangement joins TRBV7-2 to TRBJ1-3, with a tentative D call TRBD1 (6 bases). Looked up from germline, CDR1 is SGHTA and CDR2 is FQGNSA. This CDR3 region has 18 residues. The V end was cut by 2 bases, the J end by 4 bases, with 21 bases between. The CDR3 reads CASSLLSGEQGTGNTIYF. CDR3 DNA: TGTGCCAGCAGCTTATTATCGGGAGAACAGGGCACCGGAAACACCATATATTTT.

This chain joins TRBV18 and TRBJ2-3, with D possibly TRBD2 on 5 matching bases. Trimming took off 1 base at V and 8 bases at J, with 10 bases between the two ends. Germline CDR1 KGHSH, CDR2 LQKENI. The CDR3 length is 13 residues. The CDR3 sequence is CASSPLGDGTQYF. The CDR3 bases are TGTGCCAGCTCACCACTCGGGGATGGTACGCAGTATTTT.

CDR3 residues: CASSVTGFTDTQYF. Here the CDR3 DNA reads TGTGCCAGCAGCGTTACGGGGTTCACAGATACGCAGTATTTT. The chain couples TRBV9 to TRBJ2-3; weak D call: TRBD2 (5 bases). V lost 2 bases and J 2 bases, leaving 9 bases between the germline ends. Germline loops: CDR1 SGDLS, CDR2 YYNGEE. This CDR3 region has 14 residues.

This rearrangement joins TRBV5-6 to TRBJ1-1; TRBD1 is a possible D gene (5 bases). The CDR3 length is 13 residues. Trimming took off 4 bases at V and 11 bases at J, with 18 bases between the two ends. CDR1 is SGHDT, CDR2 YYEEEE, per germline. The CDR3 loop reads CASSPWGGPRAFF. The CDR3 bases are TGTGCCAGCAGCCCCTGGGGCGGCCCTAGGGCTTTCTTT.

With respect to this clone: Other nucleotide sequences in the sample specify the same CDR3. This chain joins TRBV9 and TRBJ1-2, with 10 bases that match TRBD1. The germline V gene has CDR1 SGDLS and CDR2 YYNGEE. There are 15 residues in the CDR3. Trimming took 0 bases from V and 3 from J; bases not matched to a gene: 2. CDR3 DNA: TGTGCCAGCAGCGTAGGGACAGGGGGGGACTATGGCTACACCTTC. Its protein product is CASSVGTGGDYGYTF. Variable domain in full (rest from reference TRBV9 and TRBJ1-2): DSGVTQTPKHLITATGQRVTLRCSPRSGDLSVYWYQQSLDQGLQFLIQYYNGEERAKGNILERFSAQQFPDLHSELNLSSLELGDSALYFCASSVGTGGDYGYTFGSGTRLTVV.

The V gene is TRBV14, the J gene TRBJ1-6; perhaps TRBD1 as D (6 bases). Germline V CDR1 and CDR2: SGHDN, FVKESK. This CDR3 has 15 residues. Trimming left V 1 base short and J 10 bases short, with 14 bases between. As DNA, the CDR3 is TGTGCCAGCAGCCAAGTTGGGCAGGGGAGGTCACCCCTCCACTTT. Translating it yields CASSQVGQGRSPLHF.

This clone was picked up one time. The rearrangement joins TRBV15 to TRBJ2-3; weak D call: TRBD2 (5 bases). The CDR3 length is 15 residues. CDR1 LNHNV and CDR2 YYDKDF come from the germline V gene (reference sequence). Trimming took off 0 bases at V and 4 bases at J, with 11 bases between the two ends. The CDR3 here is CATSRDPRTADTQYF. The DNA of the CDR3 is TGTGCCACCAGCAGAGATCCTCGGACTGCAGATACGCAGTATTTT.

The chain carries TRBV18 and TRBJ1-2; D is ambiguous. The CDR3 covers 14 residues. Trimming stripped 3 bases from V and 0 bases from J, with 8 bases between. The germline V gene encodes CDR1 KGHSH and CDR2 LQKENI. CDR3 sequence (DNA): TGTGCCAGCTCACCCATCAGCACTAACTATGGCTACACCTTC. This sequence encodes CASSPISTNYGYTF.

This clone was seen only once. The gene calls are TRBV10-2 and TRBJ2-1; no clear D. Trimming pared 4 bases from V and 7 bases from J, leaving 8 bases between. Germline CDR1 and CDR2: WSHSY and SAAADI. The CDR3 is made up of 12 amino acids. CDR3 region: CASSVEGNEQFF. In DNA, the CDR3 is TGCGCCAGCAGTGTAGAAGGGAATGAGCAGTTCTTC.

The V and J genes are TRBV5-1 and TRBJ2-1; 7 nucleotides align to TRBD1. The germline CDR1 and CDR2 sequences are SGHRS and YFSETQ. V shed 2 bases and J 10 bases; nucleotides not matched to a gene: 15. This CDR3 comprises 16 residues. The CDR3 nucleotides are TGCGCCAGCAGCTTAATCCTGAGGGGGCCGTACGGCGAGCAGTTCTTC. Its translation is CASSLILRGPYGEQFF.